This TCR beta chain was profiled in a study of metastatic and nonmetastatic thyroid tumors. Study information: Where malignant and benign thyroid patients were concerned, repertoires were compared across blood and tumor or nodule tissue. Study findings and constraints: It was reportedly found that TCR beta diversity was significantly higher in malignant thyroid tumors than in benign nodules, a difference seen in both blood and tumor samples.

Thyroid surgery was performed in patients who had received no treatment beforehand. Per the authors' pipeline: Clinicopathological groups differed in CDR3, with these differences serving to build a distant-metastasis classifier for papillary thyroid cancer. TCRdb re-clonotyped the PCR reads via MiXCR. For this entry, the V and J calls and clone size follow TCRdb and not the study's own pipeline. The data show roughly 8,400 clones, around a third seen once. Comments on this clone: Antigen unknown.

This CDR3 has 14 amino acids. The J segment lost 8 bases and the V segment lost 3 bases, leaving 8 bases of the junction unmatched. Per germline, CDR1 DFQATT and CDR2 SNEGSKA (reference sequence). The material sequenced was tumor tissue. The TCR comes from a female donor with papillary thyroid cancer or a benign thyroid nodule (not recorded which). Some clones in this sample may be carry-over from other donors' samples. This rearrangement joins TRBV20-1 to TRBJ2-3, with 10 positions matching TRBD2. CDR3 amino acids: CSASPASGGGTQYF. The CDR3 DNA reads TGCAGTGCTAGTCCCGCTAGCGGGGGCGGTACGCAGTATTTT.